Sequencing of this T cell receptor (beta chain) was carried out in a study of beta chain features in type 1 diabetes. Study overall: No age, gender or cell yield differences were seen between patients and healthy donors.

This clone was seen a few times. As yet, its antigen is unknown. General study results and limits: Patients and controls would share equally any PCR tilt toward shorter templates. The study found moderately but significantly shorter TCRB CDR3s in all four CD4+ subsets of Type 1 diabetes patients.

The sequenced template was cDNA made from the entire isolated RNA. Clones were sequenced by immunoSEQ multiplex PCR, and TCRdb holds only the in-frame ones, with some missing. The sample has about 650,000 clones, roughly 12% seen once. This CDR3 has 10 residues. V was clipped by 4 bases and J by 11 bases, with 8 bases between them. The V gene's germline CDR1 is MDHEN and CDR2 SYDVKM. Sequenced: naive CD4+ T cells from blood. V is TRBV28 and J is TRBJ1-2, with D possibly being TRBD1 (5 bases). This receptor was identified in a man younger than 40 with type 1 diabetes. The CDR3 coding sequence is TGTGCCAGCAGTTCCGGGACTTACACCTTC. It encodes CASSSGTYTF.